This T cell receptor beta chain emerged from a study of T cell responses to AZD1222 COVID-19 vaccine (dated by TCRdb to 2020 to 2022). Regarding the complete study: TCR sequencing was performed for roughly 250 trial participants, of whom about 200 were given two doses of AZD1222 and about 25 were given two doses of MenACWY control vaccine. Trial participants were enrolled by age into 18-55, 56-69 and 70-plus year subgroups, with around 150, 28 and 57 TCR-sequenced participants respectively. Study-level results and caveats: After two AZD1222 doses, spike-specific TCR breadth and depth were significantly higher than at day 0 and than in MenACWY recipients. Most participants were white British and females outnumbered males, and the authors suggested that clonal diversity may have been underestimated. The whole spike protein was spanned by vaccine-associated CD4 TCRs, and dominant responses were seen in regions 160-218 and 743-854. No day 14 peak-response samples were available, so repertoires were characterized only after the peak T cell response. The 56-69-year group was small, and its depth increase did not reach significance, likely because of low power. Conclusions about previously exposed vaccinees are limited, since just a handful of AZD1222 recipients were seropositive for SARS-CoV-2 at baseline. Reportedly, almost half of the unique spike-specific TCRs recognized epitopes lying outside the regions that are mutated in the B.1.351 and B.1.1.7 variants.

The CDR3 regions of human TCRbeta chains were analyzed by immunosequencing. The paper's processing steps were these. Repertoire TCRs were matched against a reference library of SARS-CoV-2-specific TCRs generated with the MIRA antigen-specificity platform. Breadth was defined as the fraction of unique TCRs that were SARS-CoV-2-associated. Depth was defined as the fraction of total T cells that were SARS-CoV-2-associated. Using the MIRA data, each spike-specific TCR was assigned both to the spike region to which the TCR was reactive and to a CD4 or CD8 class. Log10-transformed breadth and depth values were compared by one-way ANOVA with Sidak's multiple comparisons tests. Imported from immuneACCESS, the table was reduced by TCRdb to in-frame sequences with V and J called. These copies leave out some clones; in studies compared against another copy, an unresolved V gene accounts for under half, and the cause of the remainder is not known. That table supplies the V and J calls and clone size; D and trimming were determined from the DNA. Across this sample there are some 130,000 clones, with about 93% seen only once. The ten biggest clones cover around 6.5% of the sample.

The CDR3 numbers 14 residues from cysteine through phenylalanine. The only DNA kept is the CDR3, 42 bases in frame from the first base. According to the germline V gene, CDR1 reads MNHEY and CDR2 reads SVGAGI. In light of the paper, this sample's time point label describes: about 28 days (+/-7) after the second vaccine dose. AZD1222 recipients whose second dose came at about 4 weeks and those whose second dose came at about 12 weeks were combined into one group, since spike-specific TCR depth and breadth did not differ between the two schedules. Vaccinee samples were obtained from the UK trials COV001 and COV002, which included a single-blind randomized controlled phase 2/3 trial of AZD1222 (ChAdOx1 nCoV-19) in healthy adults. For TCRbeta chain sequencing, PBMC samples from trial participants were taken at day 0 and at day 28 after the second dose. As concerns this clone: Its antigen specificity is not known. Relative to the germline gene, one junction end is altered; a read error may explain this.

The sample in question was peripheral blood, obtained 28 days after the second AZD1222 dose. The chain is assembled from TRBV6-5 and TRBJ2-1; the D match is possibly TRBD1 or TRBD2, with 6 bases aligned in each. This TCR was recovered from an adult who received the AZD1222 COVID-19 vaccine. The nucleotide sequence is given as TGTGCCAGCAGTACAGGGAGGTACTACGATGAGCAGTTCTTC. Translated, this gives CASSTGRYYDEQFF.